This T cell receptor (beta chain) came from a study of T cell responses to AZD1222 COVID-19 vaccine. TCRdb's copy holds only in-frame clones and misses some; the assay was immunoSEQ multiplex PCR. This table has tens of thousands of clones, over 85% appearing once. Study-wide points: Unmutated variant regions are reportedly targeted by nearly half of spike-specific TCRs.

Points on this clone: Antigen specificity is unknown.

The CDR3 covers 14 residues. The germline gives CDR1 MGHRA, CDR2 YSYEKL. V lost 0 bases to trimming and J lost 1 base, with 4 bases between them. The chain is built from TRBV4-1 and TRBJ1-5; D gene unclear. The receptor was isolated from an adult in good health. Here the sequenced sample was peripheral blood, taken on day 0 of AZD1222 vaccination. DNA of the CDR3: TGCGCCAGCAGCCAAGAGGGCAGCAATCAGCCCCAGCATTTT. Translating gives CASSQEGSNQPQHF.